The source of this T cell receptor (beta chain) is a study of cytomegalovirus exposure and HLA in healthy donors. Whole-study findings and limits: For most TCR beta V segments, an earlier analysis put the productive rate at about 87% or about 30% of the time.

As concerns this clone: Its antigen is unidentified.

PCR primers comprised 60 Vbeta and 13 Jbeta primers. Measured with immunoSEQ multiplex PCR; TCRdb has only the in-frame clones, and not every one. The table lists around 99,000 clones, around 77% of them singletons. CDR1 is SGHDT and CDR2 is YYEEEE in the germline V gene. The CDR3 loop spans 14 amino acids. The V and J ends lost 0 bases and 6 bases respectively, with 13 bases between them. This receptor was identified in a man in his forties in good health and CMV-seronegative. Sequenced material: PBMCs. This chain connects TRBV5-6 to TRBJ2-7, with D perhaps matching TRBD1 (6 bases). CDR3 nucleotides: TGTGCCAGCAGCTTGGGCCAGGGGAGTCCCGAGCAGTACTTC. Translating gives CASSLGQGSPEQYF.